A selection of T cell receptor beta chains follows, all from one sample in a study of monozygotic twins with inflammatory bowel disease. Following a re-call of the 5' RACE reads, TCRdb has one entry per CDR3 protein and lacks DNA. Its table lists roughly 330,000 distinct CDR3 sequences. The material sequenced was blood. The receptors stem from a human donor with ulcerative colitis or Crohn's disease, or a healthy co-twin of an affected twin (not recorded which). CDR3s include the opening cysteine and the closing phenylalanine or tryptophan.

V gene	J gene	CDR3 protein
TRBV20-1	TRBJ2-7	CSAARTGTYEQYF
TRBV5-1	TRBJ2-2	CASSLLGGTGNTGELFF
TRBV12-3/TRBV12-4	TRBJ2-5	CASRSSGSNQETQYF
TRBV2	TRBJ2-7	CASTSIYEQYF
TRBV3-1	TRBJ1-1	CASSLGGLAFF
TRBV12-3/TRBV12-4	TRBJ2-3	CASSSYTSTDTQYF
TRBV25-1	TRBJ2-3	CASSDRGITDTQYF
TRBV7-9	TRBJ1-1	CASSLGSGGNTEAFF
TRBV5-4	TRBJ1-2	CASSSPVQGSGYTF
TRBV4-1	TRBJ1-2	CASSQDVAYGYTF
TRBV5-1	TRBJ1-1	CASSFSGDGEAFF
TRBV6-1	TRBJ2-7	CASGLAHGAYEQYF
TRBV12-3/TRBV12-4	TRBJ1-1	CASTLGAGTEAFF
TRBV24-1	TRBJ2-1	CATSDRLANSYNEQFF
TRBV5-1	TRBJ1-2	CASSYITGVDGYTF
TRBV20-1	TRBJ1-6	CSAMDRRTNSPLHF
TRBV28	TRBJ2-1	CASSESGGNYNEQFF
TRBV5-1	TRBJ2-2	CASSSQAPNTGELFF
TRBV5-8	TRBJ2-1	CASKWLAGRNEQFF
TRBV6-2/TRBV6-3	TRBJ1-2	CASSVGPRTHGYTF
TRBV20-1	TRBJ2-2	CSARPGGPTGELFF
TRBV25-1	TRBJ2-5	CASSDPTSGMETQYF
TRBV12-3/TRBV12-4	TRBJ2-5	CASSTRWTGQETQYF
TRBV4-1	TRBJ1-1	CASSPLFLDRFTEAFF
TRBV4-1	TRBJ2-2	CASSQESGTSGGYTGELFF
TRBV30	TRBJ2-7	CAWSKSAYEQYF
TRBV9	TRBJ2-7	CASSPGRWNEQYF
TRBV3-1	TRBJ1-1	CASSQDRGSNTEAFF
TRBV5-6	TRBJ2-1	CASSLPDPYNEQFF
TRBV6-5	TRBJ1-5	CASSYSIGSGQPQHF
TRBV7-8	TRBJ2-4	CASSLTRGVAKNIQYF
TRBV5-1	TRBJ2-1	CASSLEASGSNEQFF
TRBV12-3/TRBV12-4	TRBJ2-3	CASSGLAQGGTDTQYF
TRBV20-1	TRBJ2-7	CSARDLRGNYEQYF
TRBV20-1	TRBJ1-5	CSASGRSNQPQHF
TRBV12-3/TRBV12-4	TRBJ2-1	CASSPPSSYNEQFF
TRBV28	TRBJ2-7	CASSGRRGLSYEQYF
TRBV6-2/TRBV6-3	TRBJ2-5	CASSYRQDGETQYF
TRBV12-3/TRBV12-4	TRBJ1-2	CASILSQGSTGGYTF
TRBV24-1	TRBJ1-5	CATSGRTGPNQPQHF
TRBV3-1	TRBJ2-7	CASSQGGGRGSYEQYF
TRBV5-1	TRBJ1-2	CASSLAPGSDYGYTF
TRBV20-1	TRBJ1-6	CSAGSQQGLPHNSPLHF
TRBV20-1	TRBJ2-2	CSARGGGLANTGELFF
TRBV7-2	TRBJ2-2	CASNLWVGAAGELFF
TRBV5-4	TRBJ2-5	CASSLVRQETQYF
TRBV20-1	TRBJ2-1	CSARDLLAGDYNEQFF
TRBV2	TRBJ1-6	CASSAIGDSPLHF
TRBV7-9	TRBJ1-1	CASSWEDRVVTEAFF
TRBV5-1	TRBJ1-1	CASSLAGTVIEAFF
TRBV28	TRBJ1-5	CASSSHQPQHF
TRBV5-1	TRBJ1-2	CASSKGWGYGYTF